In its sample, the clone carrying this T cell receptor (beta chain) was seen a few times. Its antigen is not known. Losses at the gene ends were 3 bases for V and 2 bases for J; bases not matched to a gene: 2. Germline values: CDR1 SGHTA, CDR2 FQGNSA. The CDR3 length is 14 residues. These data belong to a study of T cell repertoires in cytomegalovirus infection. In the study overall: The public TCR beta signatures pointed to both CMV infection and matching HLA type.

TCRdb reanalysed the reads using MiXCR and keeps one entry per CDR3 protein. Here the sample spans under 200,000 distinct CDR3 sequences, 20% to 25% being singletons. The sequence derives from a human donor in good health (CMV status not recorded). Some clones in this sample may be carry-over from other donors' samples. The rearrangement uses TRBV7-2 and TRBJ2-7; the match to TRBD1 covers 9 bases. Material: CD8+ T cells from cultured PBMCs, obtained from culture after CMV antigen stimulation. The CDR3 DNA reads TGTGCCAGCAGCTTGGACAGGGGAGCCTACGAGCAGTACTTC. Amino acid sequence: CASSLDRGAYEQYF.